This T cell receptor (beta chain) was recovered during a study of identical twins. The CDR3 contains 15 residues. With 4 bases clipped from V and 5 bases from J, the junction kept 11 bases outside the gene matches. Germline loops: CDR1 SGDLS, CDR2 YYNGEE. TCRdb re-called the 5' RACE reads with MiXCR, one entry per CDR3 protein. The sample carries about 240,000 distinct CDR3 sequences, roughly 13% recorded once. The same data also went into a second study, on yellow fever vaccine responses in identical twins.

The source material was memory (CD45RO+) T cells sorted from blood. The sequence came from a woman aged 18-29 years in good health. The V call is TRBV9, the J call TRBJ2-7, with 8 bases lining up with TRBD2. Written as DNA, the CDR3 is TGTGCCAGCAGCCCTCCGGGACTAGGGGTCCACGAGCAGTACTTC. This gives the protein CASSPPGLGVHEQYF.